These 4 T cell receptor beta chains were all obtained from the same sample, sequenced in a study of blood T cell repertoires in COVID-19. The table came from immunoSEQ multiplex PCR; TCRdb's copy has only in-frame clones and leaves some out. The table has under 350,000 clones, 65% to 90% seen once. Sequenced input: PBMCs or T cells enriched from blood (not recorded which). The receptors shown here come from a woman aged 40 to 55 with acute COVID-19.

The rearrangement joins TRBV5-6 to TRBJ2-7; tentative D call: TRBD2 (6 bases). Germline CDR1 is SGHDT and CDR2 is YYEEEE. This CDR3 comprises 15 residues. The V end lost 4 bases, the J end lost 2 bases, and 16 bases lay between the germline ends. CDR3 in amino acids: CASSVRDSGAYEQYF. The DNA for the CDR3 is TGTGCCAGCAGCGTCAGGGACTCCGGCGCCTACGAGCAGTACTTC. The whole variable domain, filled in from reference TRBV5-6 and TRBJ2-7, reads DAGVTQSPTHLIKTRGQQVTLRCSPKSGHDTVSWYQQALGQGPQFIFQYYEEEERQRGNFPDRFSGHQFPNYSSELNVNALLLGDSALYLCASSVRDSGAYEQYFGPGTRLTVT.

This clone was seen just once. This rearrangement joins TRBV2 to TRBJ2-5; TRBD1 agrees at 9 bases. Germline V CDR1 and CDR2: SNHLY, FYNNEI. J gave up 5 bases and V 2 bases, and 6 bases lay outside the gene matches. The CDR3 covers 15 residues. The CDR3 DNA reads TGTGCCAGCAGTGAACGGGGACAGGGTTGGGAGACCCAGTACTTC. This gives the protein CASSERGQGWETQYF.

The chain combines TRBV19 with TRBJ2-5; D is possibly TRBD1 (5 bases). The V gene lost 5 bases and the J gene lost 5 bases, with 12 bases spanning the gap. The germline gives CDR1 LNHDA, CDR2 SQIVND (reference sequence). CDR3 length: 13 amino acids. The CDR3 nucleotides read TGTGCCAGTAGTCCAGGGTCTAGGGAGACCCAGTACTTC. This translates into CASSPGSRETQYF.

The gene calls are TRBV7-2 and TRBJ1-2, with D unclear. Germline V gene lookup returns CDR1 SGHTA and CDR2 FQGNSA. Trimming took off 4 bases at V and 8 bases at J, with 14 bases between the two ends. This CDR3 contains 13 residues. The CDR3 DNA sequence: TGTGCCAGCAGCTCCGTACCAGAGGCGGGCTACACCTTC. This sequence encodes CASSSVPEAGYTF.